This TCR beta chain comes out of a study of a mutant IDH1 vaccine in newly diagnosed glioma. Study as a whole: Averaging approximately 42 years of age, treated patients were around 60% male and around 40% female. Patients previously underwent radiotherapy, temozolomide, or both, and most underwent both. General study results and limits: Top-clonotype changes in peripheral T cells seemed unrelated to pseudoprogression.

V lost 6 bases and J lost 3; bases outside the gene matches: 7. CDR3 length equals 15 residues. Germline V gene lookup returns CDR1 KGHSH and CDR2 LQKENI. The time point was: baseline, week 1 (first vaccination visit). Treatment defined: pre-vaccination baseline after standard-of-care therapy. The study enrolled donors with new WHO grade 3 or 4 IDH1-mutant, ATRX-lost astrocytomas. The method was immunoSEQ multiplex PCR; TCRdb's version includes in-frame clones alone and lacks a portion of them. The sample lists tens of thousands of clones; around 82% were seen once. Details on this clone: As yet, its antigen is unknown.

This sample comprised PBMCs, obtained from a glioma patient treated with radiotherapy, temozolomide or both. The V gene is TRBV18, the J gene TRBJ2-1, with 8 bases identical to TRBD1. The source is a woman aged 45-60 years with glioma. CDR3 DNA sequence: TGTGCCAGCTCGCTTCTAGGACAGGGCTACAATGAGCAGTTCTTC. Its protein is CASSLLGQGYNEQFF.